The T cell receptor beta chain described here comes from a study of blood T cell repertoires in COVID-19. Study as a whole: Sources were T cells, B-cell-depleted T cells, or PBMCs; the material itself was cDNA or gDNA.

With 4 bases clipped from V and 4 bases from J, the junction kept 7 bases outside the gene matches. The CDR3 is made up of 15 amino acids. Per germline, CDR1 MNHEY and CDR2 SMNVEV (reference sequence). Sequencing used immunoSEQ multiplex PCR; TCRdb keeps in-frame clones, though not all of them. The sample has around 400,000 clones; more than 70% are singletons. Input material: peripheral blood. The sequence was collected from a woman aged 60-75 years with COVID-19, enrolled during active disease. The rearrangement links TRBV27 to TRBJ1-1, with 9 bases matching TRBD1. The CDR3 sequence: CASSSIQGAATEAFF. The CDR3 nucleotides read TGTGCCAGCAGTTCTATACAGGGGGCGGCCACTGAAGCTTTCTTT.